Presented here are 5 T cell receptor beta chains from one specimen sequenced in a study of early T cells in non-severe SARS-CoV-2 infection. TCRdb re-called the 5' RACE reads with MiXCR, one entry per CDR3 protein. The table lists some 57,000 distinct CDR3 sequences, around 5.6% of them singletons. Sample: whole blood. These receptor sequences come from an adult who was a healthcare worker with PCR-confirmed SARS-CoV-2 infection or an uninfected control (not recorded which).

The chain links TRBV6-5 to TRBJ1-1; 12 nucleotides match TRBD1. The CDR3 contains 19 residues. The trim removed 6 bases at V and 2 bases at J, leaving 16 bases unmatched. Germline V gives CDR1 MNHEY, CDR2 SVGAGI. The DNA of the CDR3 is TGTGCCAGCAGACCTTATCCGGGACAGGGGGCCACGTCAAACACTGAAGCTTTCTTT. Residues: CASRPYPGQGATSNTEAFF.

This clonotype was seen ten or more times. The chain uses TRBV7-2 and TRBJ2-7, with D unclear. The CDR3 totals 15 residues. Germline V lookup: CDR1 SGHTA, CDR2 FQGNSA. Trimming shortened V by 5 bases and J by 2 bases, and 16 bases separated the two germline ends. CDR3 protein: CASSPQSTIPYEQYF. The CDR3 DNA is TGTGCCAGCAGCCCTCAAAGTACAATTCCCTACGAGCAGTACTTC.

This clonotype was recorded at least ten times. The V gene is TRBV12-3 or TRBV12-4, the J gene TRBJ1-2; D is ambiguous. The V end lost 6 bases, the J end lost 8 bases, and 10 bases lay between the germline ends. This CDR3 has 11 amino acids. For the CDR3, the DNA is TGTGCCAGCAGAAGGCGAGGCGGCTACACCTTC. Protein product: CASRRRGGYTF.

The chain joins TRBV14 to TRBJ2-5; D is perhaps TRBD1 (6 bases). The CDR3 consists of 15 residues. Germline V lookup: CDR1 SGHDN, CDR2 FVKESK. Trimming pared 0 bases from V and 4 bases from J, leaving 12 bases between. The CDR3 nucleotides read TGTGCCAGCAGCCAAGATCTATACAGGGTAGAGACCCAGTACTTC. It specifies CASSQDLYRVETQYF.

This chain links TRBV7-2 with TRBJ2-3; D is unresolved. This CDR3 is built from 11 residues. In germline, CDR1 is SGHTA, CDR2 FQGNSA. Trimming took off 7 bases at V and 5 bases at J, with 7 bases between the two ends. The CDR3 DNA is TGTGCCAGCACCAGTGGAGATACGCAGTATTTT. As protein: CASTSGDTQYF.